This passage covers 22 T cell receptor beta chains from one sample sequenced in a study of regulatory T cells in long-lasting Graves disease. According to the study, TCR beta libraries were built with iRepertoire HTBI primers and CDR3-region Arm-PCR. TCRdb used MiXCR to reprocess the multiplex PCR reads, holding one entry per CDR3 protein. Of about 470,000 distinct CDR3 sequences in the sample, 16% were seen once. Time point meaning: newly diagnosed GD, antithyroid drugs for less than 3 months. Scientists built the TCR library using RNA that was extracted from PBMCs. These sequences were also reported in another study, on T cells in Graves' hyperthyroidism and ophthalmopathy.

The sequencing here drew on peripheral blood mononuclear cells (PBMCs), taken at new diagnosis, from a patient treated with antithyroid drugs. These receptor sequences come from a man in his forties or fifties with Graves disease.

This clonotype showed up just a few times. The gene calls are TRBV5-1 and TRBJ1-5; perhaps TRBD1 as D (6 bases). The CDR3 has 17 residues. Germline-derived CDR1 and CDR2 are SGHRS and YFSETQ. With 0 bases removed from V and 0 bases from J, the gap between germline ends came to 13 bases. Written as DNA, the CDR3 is TGCGCCAGCAGCTTGGCTCAGGGGAGGGTTAGCAATCAGCCCCAGCATTTT. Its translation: CASSLAQGRVSNQPQHF.

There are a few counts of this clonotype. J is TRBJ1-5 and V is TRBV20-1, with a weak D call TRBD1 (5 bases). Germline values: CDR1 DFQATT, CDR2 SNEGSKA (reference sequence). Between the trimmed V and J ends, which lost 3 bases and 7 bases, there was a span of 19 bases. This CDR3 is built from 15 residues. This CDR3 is CSARELRGGWQPQHF. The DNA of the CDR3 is TGCAGTGCTAGGGAACTCCGCGGGGGATGGCAGCCCCAGCATTTT.

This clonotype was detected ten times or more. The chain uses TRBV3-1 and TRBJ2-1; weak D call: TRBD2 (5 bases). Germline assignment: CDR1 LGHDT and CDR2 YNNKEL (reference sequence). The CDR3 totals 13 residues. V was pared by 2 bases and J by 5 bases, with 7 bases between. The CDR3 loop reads CASSQLRDNEQFF. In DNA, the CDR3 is TGTGCCAGCAGCCAATTGAGGGACAATGAGCAGTTCTTC.

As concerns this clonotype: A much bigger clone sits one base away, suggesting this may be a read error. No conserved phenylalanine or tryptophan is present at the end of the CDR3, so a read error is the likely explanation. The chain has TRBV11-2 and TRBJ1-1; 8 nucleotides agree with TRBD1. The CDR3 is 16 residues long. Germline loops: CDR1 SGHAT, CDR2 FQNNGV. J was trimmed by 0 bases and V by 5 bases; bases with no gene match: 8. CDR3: CASSPDRGRLNTEAFS. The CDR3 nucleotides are TGTGCCAGCAGCCCAGACAGGGGTCGATTGAACACTGAAGCTTTCTCT.

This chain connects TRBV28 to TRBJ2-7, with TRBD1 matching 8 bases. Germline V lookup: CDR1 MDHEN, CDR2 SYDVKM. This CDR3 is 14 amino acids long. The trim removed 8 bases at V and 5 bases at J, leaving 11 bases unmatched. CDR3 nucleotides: TGTGCCAGCGGGATTTGGACAGGGAAGAACGAGCAGTACTTC. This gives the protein CASGIWTGKNEQYF.

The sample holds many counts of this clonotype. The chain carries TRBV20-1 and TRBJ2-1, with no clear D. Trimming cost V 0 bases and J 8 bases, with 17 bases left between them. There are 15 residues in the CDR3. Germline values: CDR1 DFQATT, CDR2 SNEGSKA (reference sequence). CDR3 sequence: CSARDSRRAWDEQFF. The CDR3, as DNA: TGCAGTGCTAGAGATAGCAGGAGAGCCTGGGATGAGCAGTTCTTC.

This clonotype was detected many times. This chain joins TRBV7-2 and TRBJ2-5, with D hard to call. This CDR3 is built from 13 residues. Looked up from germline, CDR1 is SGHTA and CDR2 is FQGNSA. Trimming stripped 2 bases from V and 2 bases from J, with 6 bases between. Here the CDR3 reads CASSLTFQETQYF. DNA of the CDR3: TGTGCCAGCAGCTTAACGTTTCAAGAGACCCAGTACTTC.

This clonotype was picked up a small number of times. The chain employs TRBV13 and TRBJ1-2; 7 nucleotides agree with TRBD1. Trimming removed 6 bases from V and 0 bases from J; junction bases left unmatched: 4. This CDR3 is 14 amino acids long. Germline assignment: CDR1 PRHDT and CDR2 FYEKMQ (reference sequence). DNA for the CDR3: TGTGCCAGCAGTGCCGGGACAGCTAACTATGGCTACACCTTC. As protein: CASSAGTANYGYTF.

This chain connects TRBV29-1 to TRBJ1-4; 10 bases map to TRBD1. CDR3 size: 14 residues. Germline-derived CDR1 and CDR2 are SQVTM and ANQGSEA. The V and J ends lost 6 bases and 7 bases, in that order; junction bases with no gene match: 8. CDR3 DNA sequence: TGCAGCGTCTTTCCAGGGACAGGGGTTGAAAAACTGTTTTTT. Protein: CSVFPGTGVEKLFF.

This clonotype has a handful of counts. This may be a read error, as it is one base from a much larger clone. The CDR3: CASTLAGAETQYF. CDR3 bases: TGTGCCAGCACCTTAGCGGGAGCCGAGACCCAGTACTTC. V and J are TRBV3-1 and TRBJ2-7; 9 bases line up with TRBD2. The DNA end favors TRBJ2-5, so the J call may be wrong. Germline V CDR1 and CDR2: LGHDT, YNNKEL (reference sequence). The CDR3 loop spans 13 amino acids.

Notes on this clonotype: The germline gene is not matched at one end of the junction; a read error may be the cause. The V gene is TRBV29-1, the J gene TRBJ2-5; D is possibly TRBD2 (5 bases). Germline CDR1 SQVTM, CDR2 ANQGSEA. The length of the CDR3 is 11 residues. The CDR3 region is CNVWSGETQYF. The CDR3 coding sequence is TGCAACGTTTGGTCGGGGGAGACCCAGTACTTC.

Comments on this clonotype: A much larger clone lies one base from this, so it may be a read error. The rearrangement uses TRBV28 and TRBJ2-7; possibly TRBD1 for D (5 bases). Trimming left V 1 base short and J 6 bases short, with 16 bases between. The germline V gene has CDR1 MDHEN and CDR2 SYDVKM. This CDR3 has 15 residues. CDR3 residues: CASSLFPQGTCEQYF. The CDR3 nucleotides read TGTGCCAGCAGTTTATTCCCTCAGGGAACCTGCGAGCAGTACTTC.

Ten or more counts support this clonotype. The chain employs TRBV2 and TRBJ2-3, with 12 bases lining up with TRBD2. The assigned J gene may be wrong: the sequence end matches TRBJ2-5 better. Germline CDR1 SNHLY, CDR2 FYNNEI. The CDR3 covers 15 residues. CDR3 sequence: CASKSLAGGGETQYF. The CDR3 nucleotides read TGTGCCAGTAAATCACTAGCGGGAGGAGGGGAGACCCAGTACTTC.

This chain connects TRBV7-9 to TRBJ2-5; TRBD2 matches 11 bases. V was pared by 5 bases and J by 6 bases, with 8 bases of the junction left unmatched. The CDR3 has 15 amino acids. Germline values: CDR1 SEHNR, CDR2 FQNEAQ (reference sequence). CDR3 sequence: CASSATSGSTKTQYF. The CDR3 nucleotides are TGTGCCAGCAGCGCCACTAGCGGGAGTACAAAGACCCAGTACTTC.

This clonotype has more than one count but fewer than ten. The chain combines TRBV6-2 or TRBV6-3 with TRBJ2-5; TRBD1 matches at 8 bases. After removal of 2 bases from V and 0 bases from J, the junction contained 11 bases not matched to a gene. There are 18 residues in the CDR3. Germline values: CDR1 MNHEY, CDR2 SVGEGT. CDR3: CASSYNSQGQGNQETQYF. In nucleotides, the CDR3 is TGTGCCAGCAGTTACAACTCGCAAGGACAGGGAAACCAAGAGACCCAGTACTTC.

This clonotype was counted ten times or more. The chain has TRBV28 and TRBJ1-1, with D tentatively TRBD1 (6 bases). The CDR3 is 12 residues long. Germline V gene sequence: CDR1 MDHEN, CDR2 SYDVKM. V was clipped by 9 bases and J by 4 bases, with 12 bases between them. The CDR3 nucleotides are TGTGCCAGTCAGGGGAGAATCACTGAAGCTTTCTTT. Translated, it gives CASQGRITEAFF.

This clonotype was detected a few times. CDR3 region: CATSDASLGPRETQYF. As DNA, the CDR3 is TGTGCCACCAGTGATGCCTCTTTGGGGCCAAGAGAGACCCAGTACTTC. The chain couples TRBV24-1 to TRBJ2-5; D may be TRBD1 (5 bases). Germline CDR1 is KGHDR and CDR2 is SFDVKD. V was pared by 3 bases and J by 4 bases, with 17 bases between. The length of the CDR3 is 16 residues.

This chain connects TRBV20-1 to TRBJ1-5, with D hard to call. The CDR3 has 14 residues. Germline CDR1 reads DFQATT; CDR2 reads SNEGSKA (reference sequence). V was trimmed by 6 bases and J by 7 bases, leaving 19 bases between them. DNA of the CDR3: TGCAGTGCCCGAAGGGCGGGGAAGGAGCAGCCCCAGCATTTT. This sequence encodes CSARRAGKEQPQHF.

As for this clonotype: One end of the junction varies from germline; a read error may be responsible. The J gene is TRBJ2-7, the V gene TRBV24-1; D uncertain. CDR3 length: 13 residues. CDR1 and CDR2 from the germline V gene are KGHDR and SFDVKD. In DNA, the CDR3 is TGTGGCACCAGTGACGGGTCTACCTACGAGCAGTACTTC. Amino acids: CGTSDGSTYEQYF.

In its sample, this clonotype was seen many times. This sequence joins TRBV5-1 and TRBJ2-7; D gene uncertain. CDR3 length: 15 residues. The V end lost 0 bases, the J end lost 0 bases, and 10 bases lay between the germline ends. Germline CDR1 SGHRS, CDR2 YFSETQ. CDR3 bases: TGCGCCAGCAGCTTGGTGTCTCCAGCCTCCTACGAGCAGTACTTC. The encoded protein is CASSLVSPASYEQYF.

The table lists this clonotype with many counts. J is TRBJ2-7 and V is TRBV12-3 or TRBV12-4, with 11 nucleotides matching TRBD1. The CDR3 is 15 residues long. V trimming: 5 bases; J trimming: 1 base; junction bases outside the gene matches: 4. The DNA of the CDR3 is TGTGCCAGCAGTGAGGGGACAGGGGGGTCCTACGAGCAGTACTTC. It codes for CASSEGTGGSYEQYF.

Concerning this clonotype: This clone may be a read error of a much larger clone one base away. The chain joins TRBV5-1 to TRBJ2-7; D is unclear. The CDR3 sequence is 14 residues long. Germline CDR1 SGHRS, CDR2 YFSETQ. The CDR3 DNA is TGCGCCAGCAGCTTGGGGGCCCTCGTTCCCGAGCGGTACTTC. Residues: CASSLGALVPERYF.